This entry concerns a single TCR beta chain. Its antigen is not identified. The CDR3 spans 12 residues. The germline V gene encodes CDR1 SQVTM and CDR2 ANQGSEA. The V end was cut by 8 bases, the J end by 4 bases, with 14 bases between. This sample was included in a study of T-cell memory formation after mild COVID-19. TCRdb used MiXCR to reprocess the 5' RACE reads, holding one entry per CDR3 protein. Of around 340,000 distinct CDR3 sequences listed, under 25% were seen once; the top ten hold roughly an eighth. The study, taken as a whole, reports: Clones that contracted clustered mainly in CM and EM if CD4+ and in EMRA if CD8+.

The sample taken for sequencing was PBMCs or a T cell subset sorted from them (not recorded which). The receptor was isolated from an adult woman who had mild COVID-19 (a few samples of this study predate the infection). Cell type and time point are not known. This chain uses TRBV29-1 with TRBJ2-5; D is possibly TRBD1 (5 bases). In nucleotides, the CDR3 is TGCAGCTCCGATGGAAGGGGAGAGACCCAGTACTTC. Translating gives CSSDGRGETQYF.